The next 23 T cell receptor beta chains were all read from a single sample in a study of cytomegalovirus exposure and HLA in healthy donors. Primers for the PCR totalled 60 Vbeta and 13 Jbeta. This table comes from immunoSEQ multiplex PCR, and its TCRdb copy is limited to in-frame clones, with some not included. The profile shows around 140,000 clones, 82% of them singletons. The sample taken for sequencing was PBMCs. These receptors originate from a woman between 55 and 75 years old in good health and CMV-seropositive.

This chain connects TRBV4-2 to TRBJ2-1, with D tentatively TRBD2 (6 bases). This CDR3 spans 14 amino acids. Between the trimmed V and J ends, which lost 7 bases and 9 bases, there was a span of 19 bases. Looked up from germline, CDR1 is LGHNA and CDR2 is YNFKEQ. CDR3 protein: CASTPPEGRVEQFF. The CDR3 DNA reads TGTGCCAGCACGCCACCGGAGGGCCGGGTTGAGCAGTTCTTC.

The chain employs TRBV2 and TRBJ1-4; a weak D match, TRBD1 (5 bases). CDR1 is SNHLY, CDR2 FYNNEI, per germline. The CDR3 is 14 amino acids. The germline V and J ends were trimmed by 4 bases and 8 bases, with 14 bases remaining between them. For the CDR3, the DNA is TGTGCCAGCAGTGTTTCCGGGGGAGGCGAAAAACTGTTTTTT. This gives the protein CASSVSGGGEKLFF.

This rearrangement joins TRBV5-1 to TRBJ2-5; 8 nucleotides line up with TRBD2. V lost 2 bases, J lost 1 base, and 10 bases stayed unmatched. Germline CDR1 SGHRS, CDR2 YFSETQ. The CDR3 sequence is 17 residues long. The CDR3 loop reads CASSFGSRTSPQETQYF. The CDR3 bases are TGCGCCAGCAGCTTTGGTTCCAGGACTAGCCCCCAAGAGACCCAGTACTTC. Full variable domain (rest looked up from reference TRBV5-1 and TRBJ2-5): KAGVTQTPRYLIKTRGQQVTLSCSPISGHRSVSWYQQTPGQGLQFLFEYFSETQRNKGNFPGRFSGRQFSNSRSEMNVSTLELGDSALYLCASSFGSRTSPQETQYFGPGTRLLVL.

The chain links TRBV6-6 to TRBJ2-7, with 9 positions matching TRBD1. The CDR3 spans 13 residues. After removal of 10 bases from V and 4 bases from J, the junction contained 8 bases not matched to a gene. Germline V lookup: CDR1 MNHNY, CDR2 SVGAGI (reference sequence). CDR3 bases: TGTGCCACCAGGACAGGGGAGGGGTACGAGCAGTACTTC. It is translated as CATRTGEGYEQYF.

The rearrangement joins TRBV9 to TRBJ2-7, with TRBD2 identical over 9 bases. V dropped 1 base and J dropped 3; count of bases not matched to a gene: 8. The CDR3 has 16 amino acids. Germline CDR1 SGDLS, CDR2 YYNGEE. This chain's CDR3 is CASSVLGTSLDYEQYF. Written as DNA, the CDR3 is TGTGCCAGCAGCGTACTTGGGACTAGCTTAGACTACGAGCAGTACTTC.

Regarding this clone: At one end the junction does not follow the germline gene, possibly because of a read error. This chain uses TRBV7-2 with TRBJ1-1; D is undetermined. CDR1 and CDR2 (germline): SGHTA, FQGNSA. The CDR3 has 12 amino acids. The CDR3, as DNA: TGTGCCAGCAGCCCTAGCCGGGCGAGTCCCCTCTTT. Translation gives CASSPSRASPLF.

The chain recombines TRBV28 with TRBJ1-5, with 8 bases lining up with TRBD1. V trimming: 4 bases; J trimming: 7 bases; junction bases outside the gene matches: 9. Germline V CDR1 and CDR2: MDHEN, SYDVKM. The CDR3 covers 15 residues. The CDR3 is CASSSPQGARQPQHF. The CDR3, as DNA: TGTGCCAGCAGTTCCCCTCAGGGGGCGAGACAGCCCCAGCATTTT.

CDR3 sequence (DNA): TGCAGCGTTGGCGGGGGGGAAGCTTTCTTT. Protein product: CSVGGGEAFF. This rearrangement joins TRBV29-1 to TRBJ1-1; the D gene is possibly TRBD1 (5 bases). This CDR3 has 10 amino acids. Looked up from germline, CDR1 is SQVTM and CDR2 is ANQGSEA. V shed 4 bases and J shed 8 bases, with 8 bases lying between them. The whole variable domain, filled in from reference TRBV29-1 and TRBJ1-1, reads SAVISQKPSRDICQRGTSLTIQCQVDSQVTMMFWYRQQPGQSLTLIATANQGSEATYESGFVIDKFPISRPNLTFSTLTVSNMSPEDSSIYLCSVGGGEAFFGQGTRLTVV.

This clone was seen once. The chain is built from TRBV6-5 and TRBJ1-1; 7 nucleotides align to TRBD1. Unmatched junction bases numbered 5, after V lost 6 bases and J lost 1 base. Germline assignment: CDR1 MNHEY and CDR2 SVGAGI. The CDR3 is 14 residues long. CDR3: CASRPGQQNTEAFF. CDR3 DNA sequence: TGTGCCAGCAGACCGGGACAGCAGAACACTGAAGCTTTCTTT.

The genes are TRBV30 and TRBJ1-3; TRBD1 matches at 7 bases. V lost 2 bases to trimming and J lost 1 base; unmatched junction nucleotides: 11. Germline CDR1 GTSNPN, CDR2 SVGIG (reference sequence). The CDR3 length is 17 residues. The CDR3 coding sequence is TGTGCCTGGAGTACCGGAGGGGGGACAGTATCTGGAAACACCATATATTTT. It specifies CAWSTGGGTVSGNTIYF.

The chain is built from TRBV28 and TRBJ1-4, with D possibly matching TRBD1 (6 bases). The germline gives CDR1 MDHEN, CDR2 SYDVKM. CDR3 size: 15 residues. With 4 bases removed from V and 5 bases from J, the gap between germline ends came to 14 bases. This CDR3 is CASSSPTGPNEKLFF. DNA of the CDR3: TGTGCCAGCAGTTCACCGACAGGCCCGAATGAAAAACTGTTTTTT.

CDR3: CAWGGLLTGYNSNQPQHF. CDR3 in DNA: TGTGCCTGGGGGGGGCTATTGACAGGGTATAATAGCAATCAGCCCCAGCATTTT. The chain employs TRBV30 and TRBJ1-5, with TRBD1 matching 7 bases. The CDR3 loop spans 18 amino acids. Trimming took 5 bases from V and 0 from J; bases not matched to a gene: 16. Looked up from germline, CDR1 is GTSNPN and CDR2 is SVGIG (reference sequence).

The chain is built from TRBV7-2 and TRBJ2-2; the D gene is possibly TRBD2 (5 bases). CDR3 size: 15 residues. CDR1 and CDR2 from the germline V gene are SGHTA and FQGNSA. Between the trimmed V and J ends, which lost 1 base and 2 bases, there was a span of 8 bases. The CDR3 loop is CASSLGDYNTGELFF. CDR3 in DNA: TGTGCCAGCAGCTTAGGAGACTATAACACCGGGGAGCTGTTTTTT.

The chain combines TRBV5-1 with TRBJ2-3; 11 bases fit TRBD2. Unmatched junction bases numbered 7, after V lost 1 base and J lost 6 bases. This CDR3 has 16 residues. Germline V gene data show CDR1 as SGHRS and CDR2 as YFSETQ. The CDR3 DNA follows: TGCGCCAGCAGCTTGTTAGGGACTAGCGGTAGGGATACGCAGTATTTT. The encoded protein is CASSLLGTSGRDTQYF.

V is TRBV5-6 and J is TRBJ1-2; D possibly corresponds to TRBD1 (6 bases). V was shortened by 4 bases and J by 4 bases, with 20 bases between the two germline ends. The CDR3 spans 16 residues. Germline values: CDR1 SGHDT, CDR2 YYEEEE. CDR3 amino acids: CASSPLARGYSYGYTF. The CDR3 DNA is TGTGCCAGCAGCCCGTTAGCCAGGGGTTATTCCTATGGCTACACCTTC.

The CDR3 spells CASSQVGSGSISTYEQYF. For the CDR3, the DNA is TGTGCCAGCAGCCAAGTCGGTAGCGGATCGATCTCTACCTACGAGCAGTACTTC. The J gene is TRBJ2-7, the V gene TRBV4-2; D is possibly TRBD2 (6 bases). CDR1 and CDR2 (germline): LGHNA, YNFKEQ. V lost 1 base and J lost 2, with 21 bases in between. This CDR3 is 18 amino acids long.

V gene TRBV11-2 combines with J gene TRBJ1-4; 8 nucleotides agree with TRBD1. CDR3 length equals 14 residues. After removal of 5 bases from V and 8 bases from J, the junction contained 7 bases not matched to a gene. The germline CDR1 and CDR2 sequences are SGHAT and FQNNGV. CDR3: CASSPGQGGEKLFF. CDR3 DNA: TGTGCCAGCAGCCCAGGACAGGGAGGAGAAAAACTGTTTTTT.

The chain couples TRBV28 to TRBJ2-3; TRBD2 matches at 10 bases. The germline CDR1 and CDR2 sequences are MDHEN and SYDVKM. This CDR3 contains 16 residues. The J segment lost 4 bases and the V segment lost 1 base, leaving 5 bases of the junction unmatched. CDR3 nucleotide sequence: TGTGCCAGCAGTTTATCGGCTAGCGGGAGTTCAGATACGCAGTATTTT. Its protein product is CASSLSASGSSDTQYF. Looking up the rest from reference TRBV28 and TRBJ2-3 gives the full variable domain: DVKVTQSSRYLVKRTGEKVFLECVQDMDHENMFWYRQDPGLGLRLIYFSYDVKMKEKGDIPEGYSVSREKKERFSLILESASTNQTSMYLCASSLSASGSSDTQYFGPGTRLTVL.

This clone appeared a single time. This chain joins TRBV7-3 and TRBJ2-2, with 10 bases identical to TRBD2. V dropped 2 bases and J dropped 5; count of bases not matched to a gene: 14. The CDR3 contains 19 residues. Germline V gives CDR1 SGHTA, CDR2 FQGTGA. The CDR3 here is CASSLLPSGRSLGTGELFF. The CDR3 DNA reads TGTGCCAGCAGCTTACTGCCTAGCGGGAGATCACTAGGAACCGGGGAGCTGTTTTTT.

This clone was picked up a small number of times. CDR3 loop: CASSFRVSGADTQYF. The CDR3 nucleotides read TGTGCCAGCAGTTTCAGAGTCTCCGGGGCAGATACGCAGTATTTT. The rearrangement links TRBV27 to TRBJ2-3; D is perhaps TRBD2 (5 bases). The CDR3 is 15 residues long. Trimming removed 3 bases at V and 4 bases at J, with 14 bases between. Looked up from germline, CDR1 is MNHEY and CDR2 is SMNVEV (reference sequence).

The rearrangement links TRBV5-1 to TRBJ2-1; 16 bases are shared with TRBD2. The V gene's germline CDR1 is SGHRS and CDR2 YFSETQ. CDR3 size: 17 residues. Losses at the gene ends were 4 bases for V and 9 bases for J; bases not matched to a gene: 10. The CDR3 loop is CASSPSGTSGRAAEQFF. The CDR3 region has the DNA TGCGCCAGCAGCCCCTCCGGGACTAGCGGGAGGGCCGCTGAGCAGTTCTTC.

The chain links TRBV15 to TRBJ2-7; 12 nucleotides agree with TRBD2. This CDR3 comprises 13 residues. CDR1 and CDR2 (germline): LNHNV, YYDKDF (reference sequence). Unmatched junction bases numbered 4, after V lost 7 bases and J lost 6 bases. CDR3 in amino acids: CATKTSGSGEQYF. CDR3 DNA sequence: TGTGCCACCAAGACTAGCGGGAGTGGCGAGCAGTACTTC.

The table lists this clone with a count of one. The chain is built from TRBV5-1 and TRBJ2-7; the D gene is possibly TRBD2 (5 bases). The CDR3 sequence is 17 residues long. Germline V gene data show CDR1 as SGHRS and CDR2 as YFSETQ. With 1 base removed from V and 2 bases from J, the gap between germline ends came to 19 bases. This CDR3 reads CASSLMVARDPPYEQYF. For the CDR3, the DNA is TGCGCCAGCAGCTTGATGGTAGCGCGAGACCCCCCCTACGAGCAGTACTTC.